This section outlines one T cell receptor (beta chain) sequence together with its context. Per the original methods: Estimated nucleated cell counts came from reference gene primer amplification. Sequencing was performed with immunoSEQ multiplex PCR; in TCRdb, only in-frame clones are kept and a portion is missing. V and J calls and clone size are copied from that table; D and trimming were computed from the DNA. The sample contains about 220,000 clones, roughly 89% of which appear only once. These data originate in a study of blood T cell repertoires in COVID-19. Background on the study: Acute-phase and convalescent COVID-19 samples originated in the United States, Italy and Spain.

This CDR3 has 17 amino acids. Between the trimmed V and J ends, which lost 6 bases and 4 bases, there was a span of 22 bases. Germline values: CDR1 LNHDA, CDR2 SQIVND (reference sequence). The chain combines TRBV19 with TRBJ2-4; a weak D match, TRBD1 (8 bases). Sequencing was carried out using PBMCs or T cells enriched from blood (not recorded which). The receptor's source is a woman aged 40 to 50 with acute COVID-19. The CDR3, as DNA: TGTGCCAGTAGGAGATCTACAGGGGGGGAACAAAAAAACATTCAGTACTTC. Translated, it gives CASRRSTGGEQKNIQYF.